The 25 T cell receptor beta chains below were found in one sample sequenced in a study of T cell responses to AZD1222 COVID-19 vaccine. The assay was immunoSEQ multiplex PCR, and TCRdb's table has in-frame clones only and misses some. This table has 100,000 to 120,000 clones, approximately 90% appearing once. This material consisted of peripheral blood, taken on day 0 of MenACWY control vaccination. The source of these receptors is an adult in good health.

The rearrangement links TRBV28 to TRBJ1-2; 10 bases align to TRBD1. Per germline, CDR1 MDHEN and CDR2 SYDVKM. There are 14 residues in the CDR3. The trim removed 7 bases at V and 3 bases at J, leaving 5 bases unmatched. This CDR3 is CASTTGQGHYGYTF. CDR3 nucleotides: TGTGCCAGCACTACGGGACAGGGGCACTATGGCTACACCTTC.

This CDR3 is CASFSSMNTEAFF. CDR3 DNA: TGTGCCAGCTTCAGCTCCATGAACACTGAAGCTTTCTTT. The chain combines TRBV18 with TRBJ1-1; D remains unclear. Germline assignment: CDR1 KGHSH and CDR2 LQKENI. The CDR3 extends over 13 amino acids. The V and J ends lost 7 bases and 0 bases respectively, with 9 bases between them.

The chain's CDR3 is CASSRRDSTDTQYF. The CDR3, as DNA: TGTGCCAGCAGCCGACGGGACAGCACAGATACGCAGTATTTT. V gene TRBV27 combines with J gene TRBJ2-3; D assignment may be TRBD1 or TRBD2 (5 bases each). V was trimmed by 6 bases and J by 0 bases, leaving 10 bases between them. Germline assignment: CDR1 MNHEY and CDR2 SMNVEV (reference sequence). The CDR3 extends over 14 amino acids.

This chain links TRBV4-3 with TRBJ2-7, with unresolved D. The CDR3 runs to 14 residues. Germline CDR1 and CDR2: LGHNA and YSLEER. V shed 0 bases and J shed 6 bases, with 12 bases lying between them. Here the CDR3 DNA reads TGCGCCAGCAGCCAAGATCGGCCCGATCGCGAGCAGTACTTC. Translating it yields CASSQDRPDREQYF.

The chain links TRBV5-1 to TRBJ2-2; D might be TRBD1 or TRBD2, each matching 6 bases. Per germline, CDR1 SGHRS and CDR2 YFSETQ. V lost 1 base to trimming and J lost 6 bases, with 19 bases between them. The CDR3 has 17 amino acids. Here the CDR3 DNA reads TGCGCCAGCAGCTTGAACCCCTCGGGGGCGGGGCCCGGGGAGCTGTTTTTT. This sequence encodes CASSLNPSGAGPGELFF. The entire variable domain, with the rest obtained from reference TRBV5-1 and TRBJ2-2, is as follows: KAGVTQTPRYLIKTRGQQVTLSCSPISGHRSVSWYQQTPGQGLQFLFEYFSETQRNKGNFPGRFSGRQFSNSRSEMNVSTLELGDSALYLCASSLNPSGAGPGELFFGEGSRLTVL.

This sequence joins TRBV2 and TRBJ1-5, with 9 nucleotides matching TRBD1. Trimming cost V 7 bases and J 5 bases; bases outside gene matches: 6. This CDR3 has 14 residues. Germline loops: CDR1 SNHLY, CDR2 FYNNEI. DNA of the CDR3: TGTGCCAGCATAACGGACAGGGGATATCAGCCCCAGCATTTT. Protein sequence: CASITDRGYQPQHF.

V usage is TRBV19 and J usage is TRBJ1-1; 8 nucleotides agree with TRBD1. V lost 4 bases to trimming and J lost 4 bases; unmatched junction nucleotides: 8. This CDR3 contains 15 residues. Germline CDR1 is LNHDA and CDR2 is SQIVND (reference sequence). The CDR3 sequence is CASSRSQGASTEAFF. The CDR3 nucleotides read TGTGCCAGTAGTAGGAGCCAGGGGGCTAGCACTGAAGCTTTCTTT.

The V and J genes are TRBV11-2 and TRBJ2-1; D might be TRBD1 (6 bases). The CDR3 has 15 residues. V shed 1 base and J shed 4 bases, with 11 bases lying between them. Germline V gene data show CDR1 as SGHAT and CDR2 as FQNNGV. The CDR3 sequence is CASSLAGTIYNEQFF. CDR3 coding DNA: TGTGCCAGCAGCTTAGCGGGGACAATTTACAATGAGCAGTTCTTC. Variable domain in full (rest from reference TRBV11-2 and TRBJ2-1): EAGVAQSPRYKIIEKRQSVAFWCNPISGHATLYWYQQILGQGPKLLIQFQNNGVVDDSQLPKDRFSAERLKGVDSTLKIQPAKLEDSAVYLCASSLAGTIYNEQFFGPGTRLTVL.

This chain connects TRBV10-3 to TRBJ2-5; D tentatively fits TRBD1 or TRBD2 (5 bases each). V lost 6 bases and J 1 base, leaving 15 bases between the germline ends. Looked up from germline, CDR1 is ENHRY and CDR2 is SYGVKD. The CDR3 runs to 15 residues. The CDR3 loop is CAIRSSGALQETQYF. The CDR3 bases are TGTGCCATCAGAAGTTCCGGGGCACTCCAAGAGACCCAGTACTTC.

The CDR3 loop reads CATRGGRQKGTEAFF. The CDR3 DNA sequence: TGTGCCACCAGGGGGGGGCGGCAAAAAGGGACTGAAGCTTTCTTT. V is TRBV24-1 and J is TRBJ1-1, with D possibly matching TRBD1 (6 bases). Germline V gene data show CDR1 as KGHDR and CDR2 as SFDVKD. V lost 7 bases and J lost 5, with 19 bases in between. This CDR3 has 15 amino acids.

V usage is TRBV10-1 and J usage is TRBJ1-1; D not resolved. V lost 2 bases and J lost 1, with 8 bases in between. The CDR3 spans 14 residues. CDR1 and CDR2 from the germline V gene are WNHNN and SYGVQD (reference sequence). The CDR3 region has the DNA TGCGCCAGCAGTGAGAGGCCGACGAACACTGAAGCTTTCTTT. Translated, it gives CASSERPTNTEAFF.

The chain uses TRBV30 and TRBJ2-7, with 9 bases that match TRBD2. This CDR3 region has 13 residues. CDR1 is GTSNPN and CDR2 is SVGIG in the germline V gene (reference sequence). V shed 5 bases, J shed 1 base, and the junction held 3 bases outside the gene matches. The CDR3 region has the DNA TGTGCCTGGGCTAGCGGGGCGTCCTACGAGCAGTACTTC. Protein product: CAWASGASYEQYF.

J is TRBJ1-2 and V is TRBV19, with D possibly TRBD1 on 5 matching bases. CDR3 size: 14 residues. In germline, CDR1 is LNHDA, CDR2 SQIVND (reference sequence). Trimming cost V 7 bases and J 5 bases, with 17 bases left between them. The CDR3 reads CASTHTDRLYGYTF. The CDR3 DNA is TGTGCCAGTACCCACACTGACAGACTTTATGGCTACACCTTC.

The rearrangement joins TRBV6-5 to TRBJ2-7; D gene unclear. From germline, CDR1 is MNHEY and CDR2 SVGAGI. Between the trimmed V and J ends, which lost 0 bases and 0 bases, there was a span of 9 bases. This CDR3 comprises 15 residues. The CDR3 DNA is TGTGCCAGCAGTTACTCCGTTGCCGGCTCCTACGAGCAGTACTTC. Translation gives CASSYSVAGSYEQYF.

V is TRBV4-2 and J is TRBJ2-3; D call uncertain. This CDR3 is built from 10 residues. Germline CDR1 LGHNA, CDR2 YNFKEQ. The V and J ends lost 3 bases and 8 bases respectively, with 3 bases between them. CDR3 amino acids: CASSQGTQYF. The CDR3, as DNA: TGTGCCAGCAGCCAGGGTACGCAGTATTTT.

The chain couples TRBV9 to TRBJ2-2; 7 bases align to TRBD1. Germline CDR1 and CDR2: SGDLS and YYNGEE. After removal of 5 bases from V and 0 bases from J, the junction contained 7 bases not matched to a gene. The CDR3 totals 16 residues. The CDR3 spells CASRRGRGSNTGELFF. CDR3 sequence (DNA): TGTGCCAGCAGAAGGGGGCGCGGATCGAACACCGGGGAGCTGTTTTTT. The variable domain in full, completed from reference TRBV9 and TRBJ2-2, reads DSGVTQTPKHLITATGQRVTLRCSPRSGDLSVYWYQQSLDQGLQFLIQYYNGEERAKGNILERFSAQQFPDLHSELNLSSLELGDSALYFCASRRGRGSNTGELFFGEGSRLTVL.

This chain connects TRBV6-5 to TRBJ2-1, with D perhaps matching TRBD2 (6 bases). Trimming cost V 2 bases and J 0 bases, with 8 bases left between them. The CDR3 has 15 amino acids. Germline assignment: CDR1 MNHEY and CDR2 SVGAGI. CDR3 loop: CASSYGRGSYNEQFF. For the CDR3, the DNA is TGTGCCAGCAGTTACGGGCGGGGCTCCTACAATGAGCAGTTCTTC.

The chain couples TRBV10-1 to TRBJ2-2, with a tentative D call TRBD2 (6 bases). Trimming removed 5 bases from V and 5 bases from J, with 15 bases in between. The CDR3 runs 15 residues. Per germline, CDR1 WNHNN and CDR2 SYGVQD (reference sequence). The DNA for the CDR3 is TGCGCCAGCAGTCGTTCCCGGGCGGGGACCGGGGAGCTGTTTTTT. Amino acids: CASSRSRAGTGELFF.

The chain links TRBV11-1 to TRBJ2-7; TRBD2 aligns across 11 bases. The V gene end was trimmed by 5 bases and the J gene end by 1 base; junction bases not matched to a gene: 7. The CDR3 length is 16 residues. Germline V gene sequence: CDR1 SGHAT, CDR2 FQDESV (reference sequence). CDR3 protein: CASSPTLAGGSYEQYF. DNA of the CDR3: TGTGCCAGCAGCCCGACCCTAGCGGGGGGTTCCTACGAGCAGTACTTC.

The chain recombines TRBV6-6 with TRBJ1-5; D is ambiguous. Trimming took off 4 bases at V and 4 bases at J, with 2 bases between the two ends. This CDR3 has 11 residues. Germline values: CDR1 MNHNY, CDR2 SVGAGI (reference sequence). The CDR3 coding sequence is TGTGCCAGCAGTTCTAATCAGCCCCAGCATTTT. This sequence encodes CASSSNQPQHF.

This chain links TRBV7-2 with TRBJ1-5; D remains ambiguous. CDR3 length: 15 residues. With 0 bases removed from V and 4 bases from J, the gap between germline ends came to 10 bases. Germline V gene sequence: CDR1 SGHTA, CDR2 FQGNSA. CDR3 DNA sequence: TGTGCCAGCAGCTTAGCACATGGGCTTAATCAGCCCCAGCATTTT. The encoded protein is CASSLAHGLNQPQHF.

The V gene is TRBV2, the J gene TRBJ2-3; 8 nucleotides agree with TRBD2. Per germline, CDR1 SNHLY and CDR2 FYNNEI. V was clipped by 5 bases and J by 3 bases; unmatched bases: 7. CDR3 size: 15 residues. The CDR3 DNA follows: TGTGCCAGCAGTCTAGGACTAGCTGAGACAGATACGCAGTATTTT. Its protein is CASSLGLAETDTQYF.

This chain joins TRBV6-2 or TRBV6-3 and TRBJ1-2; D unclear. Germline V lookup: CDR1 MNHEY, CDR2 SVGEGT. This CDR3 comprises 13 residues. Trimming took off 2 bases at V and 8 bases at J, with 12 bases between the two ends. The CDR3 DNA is TGTGCCAGCAGTTACGGGTCCGCCTGGGGCTACACCTTC. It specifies CASSYGSAWGYTF.

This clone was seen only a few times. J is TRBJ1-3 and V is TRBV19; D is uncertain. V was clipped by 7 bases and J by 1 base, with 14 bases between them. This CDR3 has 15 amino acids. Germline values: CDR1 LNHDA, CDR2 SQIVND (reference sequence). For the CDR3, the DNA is TGTGCCAGTACCAATATCCGCGGGTCTGGAAACACCATATATTTT. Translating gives CASTNIRGSGNTIYF. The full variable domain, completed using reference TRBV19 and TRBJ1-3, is DGGITQSPKYLFRKEGQNVTLSCEQNLNHDAMYWYRQDPGQGLRLIYYSQIVNDFQKGDIAEGYSVSREKKESFPLTVTSAQKNPTAFYLCASTNIRGSGNTIYFGEGSWLTVV.

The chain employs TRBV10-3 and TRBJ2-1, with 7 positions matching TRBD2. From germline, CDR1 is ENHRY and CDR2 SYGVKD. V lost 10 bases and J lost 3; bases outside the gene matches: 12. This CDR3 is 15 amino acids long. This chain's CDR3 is CARQLREGLYNEQFF. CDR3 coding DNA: TGTGCCAGACAACTTAGGGAGGGGCTCTACAATGAGCAGTTCTTC.